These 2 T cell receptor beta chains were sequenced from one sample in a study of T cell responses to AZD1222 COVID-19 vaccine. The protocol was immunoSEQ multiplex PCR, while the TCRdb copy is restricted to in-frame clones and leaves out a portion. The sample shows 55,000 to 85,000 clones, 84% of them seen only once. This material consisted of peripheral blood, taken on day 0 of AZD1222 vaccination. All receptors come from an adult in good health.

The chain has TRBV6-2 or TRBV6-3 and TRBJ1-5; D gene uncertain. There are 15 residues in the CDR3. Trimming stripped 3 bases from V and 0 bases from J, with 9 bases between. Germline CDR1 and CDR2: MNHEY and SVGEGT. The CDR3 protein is CASSYQGHSNQPQHF. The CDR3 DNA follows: TGTGCCAGCAGTTATCAAGGCCATAGCAATCAGCCCCAGCATTTT.

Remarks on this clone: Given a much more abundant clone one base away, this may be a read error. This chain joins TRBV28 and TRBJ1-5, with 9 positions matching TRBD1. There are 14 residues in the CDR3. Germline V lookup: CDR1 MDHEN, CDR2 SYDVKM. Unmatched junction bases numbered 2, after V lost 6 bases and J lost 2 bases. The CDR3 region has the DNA TGTGCCAGCAGCTGGACAGGGGGCAATCAGCCCCAGCATTTT. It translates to CASSWTGGNQPQHF.